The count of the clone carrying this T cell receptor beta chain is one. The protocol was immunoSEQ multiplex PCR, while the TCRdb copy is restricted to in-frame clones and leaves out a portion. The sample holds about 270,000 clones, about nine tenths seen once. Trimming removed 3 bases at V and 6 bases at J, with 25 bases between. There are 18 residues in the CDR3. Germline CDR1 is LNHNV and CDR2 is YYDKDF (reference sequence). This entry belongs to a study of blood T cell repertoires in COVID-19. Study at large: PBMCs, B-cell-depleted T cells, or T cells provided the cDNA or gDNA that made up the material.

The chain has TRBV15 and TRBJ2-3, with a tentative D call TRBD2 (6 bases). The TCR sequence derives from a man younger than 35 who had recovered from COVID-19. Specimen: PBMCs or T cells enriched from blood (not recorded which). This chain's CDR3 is CATSRGTTGDFSWDTQYF. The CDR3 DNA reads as TGTGCCACCAGCAGGGGCACCACCGGGGACTTCTCATGGGATACGCAGTATTTT.